This is a list of T cell receptor beta chains from one sample in a study of molecular identifiers for immune sequencing clone quantification. TCRdb reprocessed the PCR reads via MiXCR and lists one record per CDR3 protein. The sample lists over 600,000 distinct CDR3 sequences; less than 20% were seen once. The sample consisted of naive CD8+ T cells from blood, with Jurkat cell RNA spiked in. The receptor set was obtained from a human donor in good health. Some libraries in this study had Jurkat cell RNA spiked in. CDR3s include the opening cysteine and the closing phenylalanine or tryptophan. The D gene is left open where the match is weak. A clone size is listed for some rows: how often the clone was seen (once, few, many), or a class if it is expanded.

NA	TRBV4-1	TRBJ1-1	many	CASSPIGVWTEAFF	TGCGCCAGCAGCCCAATCGGGGTGTGGACTGAAGCTTTCTTT
NA	TRBV7-4	TRBJ1-3	many	CASSLAGHSGNTIYF	TGTGCCAGCAGCTTGGCAGGACACTCTGGAAACACCATATATTTT
NA	TRBV4-3	TRBJ2-1	many	CASSPTGLTYNEQFF	TGCGCCAGCAGCCCTACCGGGCTTACCTACAATGAGCAGTTCTTC
NA	TRBV19	TRBJ2-2	NA	CASSVLLAPGELFF	TGTGCCAGTAGTGTCTTGCTAGCGCCCGGGGAGCTGTTTTTT
NA	TRBV23-1	TRBJ1-4	many	CATAGPDWEKLFF	TGCGCCACCGCCGGTCCTGATTGGGAAAAACTGTTTTTT
TRBD1	TRBV7-9	TRBJ2-1	many	CASSSIQGAHSDNEQFF	TGTGCCAGCAGCTCCATACAGGGGGCGCATTCGGACAATGAGCAGTTCTTC
NA	TRBV28	TRBJ1-1	many	CATDLGGLMNTEAFF	TGTGCCACCGACCTGGGAGGCCTAATGAACACTGAAGCTTTCTTT
TRBD2	TRBV24-1	TRBJ2-1	NA	CATSDSTSGINYNEQLF	TGTGCCACCAGTGATTCGACTAGCGGGATAAACTACAATGAGCAGCTCTTC
TRBD2	TRBV19	TRBJ2-7	few	CASSMGSGPIYEQYF	TGTGCCAGTAGTATGGGTAGCGGGCCTATCTACGAGCAGTACTTC
NA	TRBV20-1	TRBJ1-5	many	CSARDFRGGNQPQHF	TGCAGTGCTAGAGATTTTCGGGGCGGCAATCAGCCCCAGCATTTT
TRBD2	TRBV12-3/TRBV12-4	TRBJ2-1	NA	CASSLLLAGGRNEQFF	TGTGCCAGCAGTCTCTTACTAGCGGGGGGGCGGAATGAGCAGTTCTTC
TRBD2	TRBV4-3	TRBJ2-1	few	CASSQVWVGGDYSYNEQFF	TGCGCCAGCAGCCAAGTATGGGTAGGCGGGGACTACTCCTACAATGAGCAGTTCTTC
NA	TRBV7-9	TRBJ2-5	many	CASSPRIGAGAKETQYF	TGTGCCAGCAGCCCGAGAATCGGGGCGGGGGCGAAAGAGACCCAGTACTTC
NA	TRBV7-9	TRBJ2-7	once	CASSLAADYGQYF	TGTGCCAGCAGCTTAGCCGCAGACTACGGGCAGTACTTC
NA	TRBV4-3	TRBJ1-2	few	CASSQEFGQVAGYTF	TGCGCCAGCAGCCAAGAATTCGGCCAGGTAGCAGGCTACACCTTC
NA	TRBV12-3/TRBV12-4	TRBJ2-7	NA	CASGSSMGLPYEQYF	TGTGCCAGCGGCTCCTCAATGGGGTTACCCTACGAGCAGTACTTC
NA	TRBV20-1	TRBJ2-4	many	CSASLGELNIQYF	TGCAGTGCCTCATTGGGGGAGTTAAACATTCAGTACTTC
NA	TRBV9	TRBJ2-7	few	CASSEGRGRTYEQYF	TGTGCCAGCAGCGAGGGGCGAGGGCGGACCTACGAGCAGTACTTC
NA	TRBV2	TRBJ2-3	many	CASSEPGSFSNTQYF	TGTGCCAGCAGTGAGCCGGGCTCCTTCTCAAATACGCAGTATTTT
TRBD2	TRBV24-1	TRBJ2-3	many	CATSDLGLAGADTQYF	TGTGCCACCAGTGATTTGGGACTAGCGGGAGCAGATACGCAGTATTTT
NA	TRBV11-2	TRBJ1-1	NA	CASSKGLAGANTEAFF	TGTGCCAGCAGTAAGGGTCTAGCAGGGGCTAACACTGAAGCTTTCTTT
NA	TRBV7-9	TRBJ2-7	many	CASSSYDGAWDF	TGTGCCAGCAGCTCCTATGACGGTGCTTGGGACTTC
TRBD1	TRBV5-1	TRBJ2-7	few	CASSLGTGNLYEQYF	TGCGCCAGCAGCCTCGGGACAGGGAATCTCTACGAGCAGTACTTC
NA	TRBV20-1	TRBJ1-6	NA	CSASLGLGPDNSPLHF	TGCAGTGCTAGCCTCGGTTTGGGTCCCGACAATTCACCCCTCCACTTT
TRBD2	TRBV13	TRBJ2-1	many	CASSTTSGIYNEQFF	TGTGCCAGCAGCACTACTAGCGGGATATACAATGAGCAGTTCTTC
NA	TRBV15	TRBJ2-1	many	CATSRDWDHEQFF	TGTGCCACCAGCAGAGATTGGGACCATGAGCAGTTCTTC
TRBD1	TRBV19	TRBJ2-1	NA	CASSIVHRGHFNEQFF	TGTGCCAGTAGTATAGTCCACAGGGGGCATTTCAATGAGCAGTTCTTC
NA	TRBV12-3/TRBV12-4	TRBJ1-1	many	CASSPLGYGYKAFF	TGTGCCAGCAGTCCTTTAGGGTATGGATACAAAGCTTTCTTT
NA	TRBV20-1	TRBJ2-3	many	CSARDAGRGSTRHGTDTQYF	TGCAGTGCTAGAGACGCGGGAAGAGGATCGACCCGACATGGGACAGATACGCAGTATTTT
NA	TRBV7-9	TRBJ2-6	NA	CVSSLNPSGANALTF	TGTGTCAGCAGCTTAAACCCCTCTGGGGCCAACGCCCTGACTTTC
NA	TRBV20-1	TRBJ2-1	few	CSVQTTGNEQFF	TGCAGTGTCCAAACCACAGGGAATGAGCAGTTCTTC
NA	TRBV5-1	TRBJ2-7	NA	CASSQRAQGTYEQYF	TGCGCCAGCAGCCAAAGGGCACAGGGAACCTACGAGCAGTACTTC
TRBD1	TRBV20-1	TRBJ2-1	many	CSAFPGQGVQEQFF	TGCAGTGCTTTCCCGGGACAGGGGGTTCAGGAGCAGTTCTTC
NA	TRBV7-8	TRBJ2-7	NA	CASSEDYDEQYF	TGTGCCAGCAGCGAGGACTATGACGAGCAGTACTTC
TRBD2	TRBV9	TRBJ2-3	few	CASSVGREVLADTQYF	TGTGCCAGCAGCGTAGGGCGGGAGGTATTGGCAGATACGCAGTATTTT
TRBD1	TRBV12-3/TRBV12-4	TRBJ2-7	NA	CAGSLRDRGNWRSYEQYF	TGTGCCGGCAGTTTACGTGACAGGGGGAATTGGCGCTCCTACGAGCAGTACTTC
NA	TRBV12-3/TRBV12-4	TRBJ1-5	many	CASRGRGQGGNQPQHF	TGTGCCAGCAGGGGACGGGGGCAGGGTGGCAATCAGCCCCAGCATTTT
NA	TRBV19	TRBJ2-1	NA	CASSIVPAGGDGQFF	TGTGCCAGTAGTATAGTTCCGGCCGGCGGCGATGGGCAGTTCTTC
NA	TRBV21-1	TRBJ1-2	many	CASSKGGRIYGYTF	TGTGCCAGCAGCAAAGGAGGGAGGATCTATGGCTACACCTTC
TRBD1	TRBV29-1	TRBJ1-2	many	CSVDPGTGGYGYTF	TGCAGCGTTGACCCAGGGACAGGGGGCTATGGCTACACCTTC
NA	TRBV19	TRBJ1-5	many	CASSWGGAGNQPQHF	TGTGCCAGTAGTTGGGGAGGGGCGGGCAATCAGCCCCAGCATTTT
NA	TRBV29-1	TRBJ1-4	many	CSVEERDNEKLFF	TGCAGCGTTGAAGAGAGGGATAATGAAAAACTGTTTTTT
TRBD2	TRBV4-3	TRBJ2-7	few	CASSPSGISYEQYF	TGCGCCAGCAGCCCTAGCGGGATATCCTACGAGCAGTACTTC
NA	TRBV7-2	TRBJ2-7	many	CASTERLTPREQYF	TGTGCCAGCACCGAGCGCCTTACCCCTCGGGAGCAGTACTTC
TRBD1	TRBV7-9	TRBJ1-1	once	CVSGLGQGMNTEAFF	TGTGTCAGCGGCTTAGGACAGGGGATGAACACTGAAGCTTTCTTT
NA	TRBV20-1	TRBJ2-3	many	CSAGTKKDWALQDTQYF	TGCAGTGCTGGGACGAAAAAGGACTGGGCGTTACAAGATACGCAGTATTTT
NA	TRBV7-2	TRBJ2-7	many	CASSAVAMDPYEQYF	TGTGCCAGCAGCGCTGTAGCGATGGACCCCTACGAGCAGTACTTC
TRBD1	TRBV7-9	TRBJ2-2	many	CASSETGGVGLATGELFF	TGTGCCAGCAGCGAGACAGGGGGCGTCGGTCTGGCCACCGGGGAGCTGTTTTTT
NA	TRBV27	TRBJ2-7	many	CASSFFPGRLYEQYF	TGTGCCAGCAGTTTTTTCCCGGGCAGACTGTACGAGCAGTACTTC
TRBD2	TRBV19	TRBJ2-5	many	CASSQPDAGVRETQYF	TGTGCCAGTAGCCAACCCGACGCGGGAGTTCGAGAGACCCAGTACTTC
TRBD1	TRBV7-2	TRBJ2-7	many	CASSWSEGATYEQYF	TGTGCCAGCAGCTGGAGCGAGGGGGCAACCTACGAGCAGTACTTC
TRBD2	TRBV5-1	TRBJ2-1	NA	CASSLAFPGLADNEQFF	TGCGCCAGCAGCTTGGCGTTCCCGGGACTAGCCGACAATGAGCAGTTCTTC
NA	TRBV29-1	TRBJ1-2	NA	CSVDPGLNYGYTF	TGCAGCGTTGATCCAGGGCTCAACTATGGCTACACCTTC
NA	TRBV5-6	TRBJ2-1	few	CASSSRSGHEQFF	TGTGCCAGCAGCTCACGGTCGGGCCACGAGCAGTTCTTC
NA	TRBV7-2	TRBJ1-1	many	CASSPGRVAEAFF	TGTGCCAGCAGCCCCGGGAGGGTTGCTGAAGCTTTCTTT
NA	TRBV6-6	TRBJ1-5	many	CASSYMVLQPQHF	TGTGCCAGCAGTTATATGGTACTCCAGCCCCAGCATTTT
TRBD1	TRBV9	TRBJ2-2	NA	CASSVVGQGAGELFF	TGTGCCAGCAGCGTAGTGGGACAGGGGGCCGGGGAGCTGTTTTTT
TRBD2	TRBV5-6	TRBJ2-2	many	CASSHELATNTGELFF	TGTGCCAGCAGTCACGAACTAGCGACGAACACCGGGGAGCTGTTTTTT
NA	TRBV19	TRBJ2-5	many	CAGSRVDQETQYF	TGTGCCGGCTCGCGGGTCGACCAAGAGACCCAGTACTTC